The rows below give T cell receptor beta chains drawn from one sample of a study of T cells in Graves' hyperthyroidism and ophthalmopathy. Each CDR3 protein is one row after TCRdb ran MiXCR on the multiplex PCR reads. The sample records roughly 600,000 distinct CDR3 sequences, roughly 15% being singletons. The sample taken for sequencing was blood. These TCRs come from a woman between 50 and 59 years old with Graves' ophthalmopathy. CDR3s include the opening cysteine and the closing phenylalanine or tryptophan. Each record gives: J gene, clone size, D gene, V gene, CDR3 protein, CDR3 DNA. D genes are given only for firm matches. Expanded clones are given a class, and other clones once, few, many or no size at all.

>TRBJ2-2|-|-|TRBV2
CASSHRLTGNTGELFF
TGTGCCAGCAGCCACCGACTAACGGGAAACACCGGGGAGCTGTTTTTT
>TRBJ2-1|few|-|TRBV6-2/TRBV6-3
CASSTSRHKQFF
TGTGCCAGCAGTACCTCCCGACATAAGCAGTTCTTC
>TRBJ1-4|few|-|TRBV9
CASSVPPVATNEKLFF
TGTGCCAGCAGCGTGCCTCCCGTCGCAACTAATGAAAAACTGTTTTTT
>TRBJ2-3|many|-|TRBV12-3/TRBV12-4
CASSLPPSTDTQYF
TGTGCCAGCAGTTTACCCCCTAGCACAGATACGCAGTATTTT
>TRBJ2-1|few|-|TRBV6-6
CASSYSDSENEQFF
TGTGCCAGCAGTTACTCAGATAGCGAGAATGAGCAGTTCTTC
>TRBJ2-1|many|TRBD2|TRBV29-1
CSVGLRLALNNEQFF
TGCAGCGTTGGACTGAGACTAGCCCTAAACAATGAGCAGTTCTTC
>TRBJ2-1|many|-|TRBV28
CASSPIGGGNYNEQFF
TGTGCCAGCAGTCCCATTGGGGGAGGAAACTACAATGAGCAGTTCTTC
>TRBJ1-1|many|-|TRBV3-1
CASSHYRASNTEAFF
TGTGCCAGCAGCCATTATAGGGCCTCGAACACTGAAGCTTTCTTT
>TRBJ2-2|many|-|TRBV12-3/TRBV12-4
CASRDPVAGDGGELFF
TGTGCCAGCAGGGACCCGGTGGCAGGGGATGGCGGGGAGCTGTTTTTT
>TRBJ1-5|many|-|TRBV7-8
CASSLVGQYSNQPQHF
TGTGCCAGCAGCTTAGTAGGACAGTATAGCAATCAGCCCCAGCATTTT
>TRBJ1-5|-|-|TRBV24-1
CATSDDRTGNQPQHF
TGTGCCACCAGTGATGATCGGACGGGCAATCAGCCCCAGCATTTT
>TRBJ1-2|few|TRBD1|TRBV20-1
CSASDRQGALYGYTF
TGCAGTGCCAGCGACCGTCAGGGGGCGTTATATGGCTACACCTTC
>TRBJ1-5|many|-|TRBV28
CASNLVSGSNQPQHF
TGTGCCAGCAACCTGGTATCGGGTAGCAATCAGCCCCAGCATTTT
>TRBJ2-5|many|TRBD1|TRBV24-1
CATSDPDREETQYF
TGTGCCACCAGTGACCCGGACAGGGAGGAGACCCAGTACTTC
>TRBJ1-1|-|-|TRBV19
CASSPMGDPRYEAFF
TGTGCCAGTAGTCCTATGGGGGACCCTCGGTATGAAGCTTTCTTT
>TRBJ1-2|few|TRBD1|TRBV20-1
CSARIRDRGYQGYTF
TGCAGTGCTAGGATCCGGGACAGGGGGTATCAGGGCTACACCTTC
>TRBJ2-3|-|-|TRBV10-3
CAIMAGRVFTDTQYF
TGTGCCATCATGGCGGGCAGGGTTTTCACAGATACGCAGTATTTT
>TRBJ2-3|many|-|TRBV2
CASSRLPVTDTQYF
TGTGCCAGCAGTCGACTACCCGTCACAGATACGCAGTATTTT
>TRBJ2-4|many|-|TRBV20-1
CSASDPLWRPGGSKNIQYF
TGCAGTGCTAGTGATCCTTTGTGGCGTCCTGGTGGGTCCAAAAACATTCAGTACTTC
>TRBJ2-7|many|TRBD2|TRBV7-9
CASSTTSGTRKNYEQYF
TGTGCCAGCAGCACCACTAGCGGGACCCGAAAAAATTACGAGCAGTACTTC
>TRBJ2-5|few|TRBD2|TRBV11-2
CASSPRLAGGSWQETQYF
TGTGCCAGCAGCCCGAGACTAGCGGGAGGTTCGTGGCAAGAGACCCAGTACTTC
>TRBJ1-5|-|TRBD1|TRBV10-3
CAARWGQGAGQPQHF
TGTGCCGCCCGGTGGGGACAGGGGGCAGGTCAGCCCCAGCATTTT
>TRBJ2-1|-|-|TRBV28
CASSTRRGSYNEQFF
TGTGCCAGCAGTACCCGTCGGGGATCCTACAATGAGCAGTTCTTC
>TRBJ2-5|many|-|TRBV7-3
CASSLRREETQYF
TGTGCCAGCAGCTTAAGGCGGGAAGAGACCCAGTACTTC
>TRBJ2-3|many|-|TRBV11-3
CASSEGGTDTQYF
TGTGCCAGCAGCGAGGGGGGCACAGATACGCAGTATTTT
>TRBJ2-2|few|-|TRBV6-1
CASSEALALPGELFF
TGTGCCAGCAGTGAAGCGCTCGCCTTACCCGGGGAGCTGTTTTTT
>TRBJ1-1|-|TRBD1|TRBV4-1
CASSQAGTADKNTEAFF
TGCGCCAGCAGCCAGGCCGGGACAGCGGATAAGAACACTGAAGCTTTCTTT
>TRBJ2-2|many|TRBD2|TRBV6-1
CASRTGGGTGELFF
TGTGCCAGCAGGACCGGGGGGGGGACCGGGGAGCTGTTTTTT
>TRBJ1-4|many|TRBD1|TRBV7-2
CASSFRGSGEKLFF
TGTGCCAGCAGCTTCAGGGGGTCAGGTGAAAAACTGTTTTTT
>TRBJ2-5|many|TRBD1|TRBV20-1
CSANPRTGQETQYF
TGCAGTGCAAACCCTAGGACAGGCCAAGAGACCCAGTACTTC
>TRBJ1-1|many|TRBD1|TRBV28
CASSSWDRNTEAFF
TGTGCCAGCAGTTCCTGGGACAGAAACACTGAAGCTTTCTTT
>TRBJ1-2|many|-|TRBV12-3/TRBV12-4
CASSLQEGTGGYTF
TGTGCCAGCAGTTTACAGGAGGGGACGGGAGGCTACACCTTC
>TRBJ2-6|many|TRBD1|TRBV28
CASSNRGDGANVLTF
TGTGCCAGCAGCAACAGGGGTGACGGGGCCAACGTCCTGACTTTC
>TRBJ1-4|many|-|TRBV5-1
CASSLLAANEKLFF
TGCGCCAGCAGCTTGCTGGCAGCGAATGAAAAACTGTTTTTT
>TRBJ1-5|many|-|TRBV3-1
CASSQDPDSYEPQHF
TGTGCCAGCAGCCAAGACCCAGACAGCTACGAGCCCCAGCATTTT
>TRBJ2-1|few|TRBD2|TRBV9
CASSDRLAGGILNEQFF
TGTGCCAGCAGCGACAGACTAGCGGGAGGGATCTTAAATGAGCAGTTCTTC
>TRBJ2-1|-|TRBD2|TRBV20-1
CSARAGLAGGSSYNEQFF
TGCAGTGCTAGAGCGGGACTAGCGGGAGGTTCCTCCTACAATGAGCAGTTCTTC
>TRBJ1-3|-|-|TRBV7-2
CASSLVWQNSGNTIYF
TGTGCCAGCAGCTTAGTTTGGCAGAACTCTGGAAACACCATATATTTT
>TRBJ2-3|many|TRBD2|TRBV6-2/TRBV6-3
CASRHKRDELTDTQYF
TGTGCCAGCAGGCATAAGCGGGACGAACTCACAGATACGCAGTATTTT
>TRBJ2-7|few|-|TRBV30
CASAKGDYSYEQYF
TGTGCCAGCGCGAAGGGGGACTACTCCTACGAGCAGTACTTC
>TRBJ2-1|-|-|TRBV5-1
CASKLDQYSSNEQFF
TGCGCCAGCAAACTGGACCAATATTCGTCCAATGAGCAGTTCTTC